A single sample gave rise to the 21 T cell receptor beta chains below, sequenced in a study of blood T cell repertoires in COVID-19. Produced via immunoSEQ multiplex PCR; TCRdb's table is partial and in-frame only. The sample lists about 250,000 clones; 65% to 85% were seen once. The sample was peripheral blood. All receptors come from a human donor in a cohort sampled during active COVID-19.

The DNA of the CDR3 is TGCGCCAGCAGCCTAGGACAGGGGCCCCTCGAGCAGTACTTC. Translation: CASSLGQGPLEQYF. The rearrangement uses TRBV5-1 and TRBJ2-7; 9 nucleotides agree with TRBD1. The germline CDR1 and CDR2 sequences are SGHRS and YFSETQ. CDR3 size: 14 residues. V lost 4 bases and J lost 6; bases outside the gene matches: 8.

The gene calls are TRBV7-2 and TRBJ2-5; a possible D gene is TRBD2 (7 bases). The germline V gene has CDR1 SGHTA and CDR2 FQGNSA. Trimming took off 5 bases at V and 3 bases at J, with 19 bases between the two ends. The CDR3 sequence is 16 residues long. The CDR3 DNA reads TGTGCCAGCAGCCCTGTAGGGGGGGGCGGGAAAGAGACCCAGTACTTC. The encoded protein is CASSPVGGGGKETQYF.

V gene TRBV5-6 combines with J gene TRBJ2-7, with 7 nucleotides matching TRBD2. With V trimmed by 4 bases and J by 2 bases, 9 bases remained unmatched. The CDR3 runs to 15 residues. The V gene's germline CDR1 is SGHDT and CDR2 YYEEEE. The CDR3 loop is CASSQRDWMTYEQYF. The CDR3 DNA follows: TGTGCCAGCAGCCAGCGGGACTGGATGACCTACGAGCAGTACTTC.

The table lists this clone with a count of one. In DNA, the CDR3 is TGTGCCAGCAGTTCGCCCGGGACAGGGGGCTATTGGAGGACCAAAAACATTCAGTACTTC. Protein sequence: CASSSPGTGGYWRTKNIQYF. The V call is TRBV28, the J call TRBJ2-4, with 12 bases aligning to TRBD1. This CDR3 comprises 20 residues. Unmatched junction bases numbered 15, after V lost 4 bases and J lost 2 bases. The germline V gene encodes CDR1 MDHEN and CDR2 SYDVKM.

The gene calls are TRBV4-1 and TRBJ2-5; perhaps TRBD1 as D (5 bases). The germline V gene encodes CDR1 MGHRA and CDR2 YSYEKL. This CDR3 spans 15 amino acids. Trimming took off 0 bases at V and 5 bases at J, with 13 bases between the two ends. The CDR3 sequence is CASSQDRPPGETQYF. The DNA for the CDR3 is TGCGCCAGCAGCCAAGATAGGCCGCCAGGGGAGACCCAGTACTTC.

V gene TRBV29-1 combines with J gene TRBJ2-5; possible D gene TRBD1, 6 bases. The V gene's germline CDR1 is SQVTM and CDR2 ANQGSEA. This CDR3 is 14 amino acids long. Trimming cost V 5 bases and J 5 bases, with 18 bases left between them. DNA of the CDR3: TGCAGCGTTTCCCCCCCGACAGGCGGGGAGACCCAGTACTTC. Protein: CSVSPPTGGETQYF.

The V gene is TRBV7-2, the J gene TRBJ1-1; D ambiguous. CDR1 and CDR2 from the germline V gene are SGHTA and FQGNSA. CDR3 size: 13 residues. V was shortened by 2 bases and J by 10 bases, with 14 bases between the two germline ends. CDR3 region: CASSLFAGSVAFF. DNA of the CDR3: TGTGCCAGCAGCTTATTTGCGGGATCTGTAGCTTTCTTT.

This clone was seen once. The V and J genes are TRBV19 and TRBJ2-5; D possibly corresponds to TRBD1 (5 bases). The germline V gene encodes CDR1 LNHDA and CDR2 SQIVND (reference sequence). Trimming pared 2 bases from V and 5 bases from J, leaving 9 bases between. The CDR3 covers 13 residues. CDR3 in amino acids: CASSIQGVETQYF. The CDR3 region has the DNA TGTGCCAGTAGTATACAAGGGGTTGAGACCCAGTACTTC.

The V call is TRBV29-1, the J call TRBJ2-1, with a possible D match to TRBD2 (5 bases). The CDR3 extends over 14 amino acids. Trimming shortened V by 4 bases and J by 0 bases, and 10 bases separated the two germline ends. From germline, CDR1 is SQVTM and CDR2 ANQGSEA. CDR3 coding DNA: TGCAGCGTTGGAAGAGAGGGCTCCTACAATGAGCAGTTCTTC. Its translation: CSVGREGSYNEQFF.

This sequence joins TRBV11-2 and TRBJ1-1, with D perhaps TRBD1 (6 bases). Trimming left V 3 bases short and J 2 bases short, with 10 bases between. The CDR3 covers 14 residues. Germline V gene data show CDR1 as SGHAT and CDR2 as FQNNGV. CDR3 sequence (DNA): TGTGCCAGCAGCTTTGACAGGAGAAACACTGAAGCTTTCTTT. Residues: CASSFDRRNTEAFF.

V and J are TRBV4-1 and TRBJ2-1, with D possibly matching TRBD2 (6 bases). CDR1 and CDR2 from the germline V gene are MGHRA and YSYEKL. CDR3 length: 16 amino acids. With 4 bases removed from V and 1 base from J, the gap between germline ends came to 14 bases. The CDR3 DNA reads TGCGCCAGCAGCCCCCCAGGGAGGAAATCCTACAATGAGCAGTTCTTC. This translates into CASSPPGRKSYNEQFF.

V is TRBV6-5 and J is TRBJ2-1; D possibly corresponds to TRBD2 (6 bases). CDR1 and CDR2 from the germline V gene are MNHEY and SVGAGI. This CDR3 spans 16 amino acids. V was clipped by 0 bases and J by 2 bases, with 11 bases between them. CDR3: CASSYSRAGPYNEQFF. The CDR3 region has the DNA TGTGCCAGCAGTTACTCGAGGGCGGGACCCTACAATGAGCAGTTCTTC.

The rearrangement uses TRBV5-8 and TRBJ1-1; D is possibly TRBD1 (5 bases). CDR1 SGHTS and CDR2 YDEGEE come from the germline V gene. This CDR3 spans 15 amino acids. V was cut by 2 bases and J by 5 bases, with 16 bases left in between. Here the CDR3 reads CASSFSGRGGTEAFF. CDR3 nucleotide sequence: TGTGCCAGCAGCTTTTCAGGGCGCGGGGGGACTGAAGCTTTCTTT.

The chain combines TRBV5-1 with TRBJ2-5, with unresolved D. The germline V and J ends were trimmed by 0 bases and 5 bases, with 14 bases remaining between them. In germline, CDR1 is SGHRS, CDR2 YFSETQ. This CDR3 is built from 15 residues. This chain's CDR3 is CASSLGTGFGETQYF. For the CDR3, the DNA is TGCGCCAGCAGCTTGGGTACCGGGTTTGGGGAGACCCAGTACTTC.

The rearrangement joins TRBV5-1 to TRBJ1-4; 7 positions match TRBD1. Unmatched junction bases numbered 11, after V lost 1 base and J lost 5 bases. Germline V lookup: CDR1 SGHRS, CDR2 YFSETQ. CDR3 length: 17 amino acids. The CDR3 DNA sequence: TGCGCCAGCAGCTTGTTCCCCACGCAGACAGGGAATGAAAAACTGTTTTTT. Translating it yields CASSLFPTQTGNEKLFF.

The chain uses TRBV10-1 and TRBJ2-2; D gene ambiguous. V dropped 0 bases and J dropped 1 base, with 9 bases sitting between them. Germline V gene data show CDR1 as WNHNN and CDR2 as SYGVQD (reference sequence). The CDR3 loop spans 16 amino acids. CDR3 amino acids: CASSESSWRNTGELFF. CDR3 DNA sequence: TGCGCCAGCAGTGAGTCGTCCTGGAGGAACACCGGGGAGCTGTTTTTT.

The V call is TRBV12-3 or TRBV12-4, the J call TRBJ1-1, with a tentative D call TRBD1 (5 bases). CDR3 length: 12 residues. V lost 5 bases, J lost 5 bases, and 9 bases lay in between. The CDR3 loop reads CASSRGRTEAFF. Written as DNA, the CDR3 is TGTGCCAGCAGTAGGGGTCGGACTGAAGCTTTCTTT.

The chain joins TRBV7-3 to TRBJ2-1; 10 positions match TRBD2. The germline gives CDR1 SGHTA, CDR2 FQGTGA. J was trimmed by 3 bases and V by 5 bases; bases with no gene match: 7. CDR3 size: 16 residues. Here the CDR3 reads CASSPSSGGIYNEQFF. In DNA, the CDR3 is TGTGCCAGCAGCCCCTCTAGCGGGGGCATCTACAATGAGCAGTTCTTC.

The chain carries TRBV2 and TRBJ2-6; 12 nucleotides match TRBD1. With V trimmed by 6 bases and J by 2 bases, 5 bases remained unmatched. The germline CDR1 and CDR2 sequences are SNHLY and FYNNEI. The CDR3 length is 17 residues. The CDR3 sequence: CASRPGTGGAGANVLTF. CDR3 nucleotides: TGTGCCAGCAGGCCCGGGACAGGGGGCGCTGGGGCCAACGTCCTGACTTTC.

The V call is TRBV6-5, the J call TRBJ2-7, with D perhaps TRBD1 (5 bases). Germline V lookup: CDR1 MNHEY, CDR2 SVGAGI. The V end was cut by 8 bases, the J end by 5 bases, with 16 bases between. This CDR3 is built from 13 residues. The CDR3 DNA reads as TGTGCCAGCTTTTCGGCTGGGGCTAACGAGCAGTACTTC. Translating it yields CASFSAGANEQYF.

The V gene is TRBV7-9, the J gene TRBJ2-7; TRBD1 aligns across 8 bases. Germline CDR1 is SEHNR and CDR2 is FQNEAQ (reference sequence). Trimming cost V 5 bases and J 6 bases; bases outside gene matches: 15. The CDR3 loop spans 16 amino acids. The chain's CDR3 is CASSPLPKTGVGEQYF. The CDR3 coding sequence is TGTGCCAGCAGCCCATTGCCGAAGACAGGGGTAGGCGAGCAGTACTTC.